The rows below give T cell receptor beta chains drawn from one sample of a study of identifying expanded T cells in peripheral blood. TCRdb keeps only in-frame clones here, not all; method: immunoSEQ multiplex PCR. This table has 60,000 to 70,000 clones, approximately 83% appearing once. Sequencing was done on a sample of blood. These receptor sequences come from a person aged 18 to 75 in good health. Both conserved end residues are part of each CDR3. D genes are given only for firm matches. Only part of the rows carry a size: once, few, many, or a class if the clone is expanded.

abundance: once; d_gene: .; v_gene: TRBV18; j_gene: TRBJ1-1; CDR3aa: CASSPGANTEAFF; CDR3nt: TGTGCCAGCTCACCGGGGGCGAACACTGAAGCTTTCTTT
abundance: .; d_gene: .; v_gene: TRBV6-5; j_gene: TRBJ2-3; CDR3aa: CASSYSGGTDTQYF; CDR3nt: TGTGCCAGCAGTTACTCGGGAGGCACAGATACGCAGTATTTT
abundance: .; d_gene: TRBD2; v_gene: TRBV9; j_gene: TRBJ2-1; CDR3aa: CASSSSGSSYNEQFF; CDR3nt: TGTGCCAGTTCCTCTAGCGGGAGCTCCTACAATGAGCAGTTCTTC
abundance: .; d_gene: .; v_gene: TRBV9; j_gene: TRBJ1-1; CDR3aa: CASSARGKTEAFF; CDR3nt: TGTGCCAGCAGCGCCAGGGGAAAAACTGAAGCTTTCTTT
abundance: .; d_gene: .; v_gene: TRBV6-6; j_gene: TRBJ2-5; CDR3aa: CASSSSRGDQETQYF; CDR3nt: TGTGCCAGCAGTTCCAGTAGGGGAGACCAAGAGACCCAGTACTTC
abundance: .; d_gene: TRBD2; v_gene: TRBV4-1; j_gene: TRBJ2-7; CDR3aa: CASSQGVGTSAYEQYF; CDR3nt: TGCGCCAGCAGCCAAGGAGTTGGGACTAGCGCCTACGAGCAGTACTTC
abundance: .; d_gene: TRBD1; v_gene: TRBV18; j_gene: TRBJ1-2; CDR3aa: CASSRDRAYGYTF; CDR3nt: TGTGCCAGCTCTCGGGACAGGGCCTATGGCTACACCTTC
abundance: .; d_gene: .; v_gene: TRBV2; j_gene: TRBJ1-6; CDR3aa: CASRGGVSSPLHF; CDR3nt: TGTGCCAGCAGGGGAGGGGTCTCTTCACCCCTCCACTTT
abundance: .; d_gene: .; v_gene: TRBV5-1; j_gene: TRBJ2-3; CDR3aa: CATRWDWSSTDTQYF; CDR3nt: TGCGCCACCCGATGGGACTGGTCTAGCACAGATACGCAGTATTTT
abundance: .; d_gene: .; v_gene: TRBV23-1; j_gene: TRBJ1-2; CDR3aa: CASSQEILDIFYGYTF; CDR3nt: TGCGCCAGCAGTCAAGAGATATTGGACATCTTCTATGGCTACACCTTC
abundance: .; d_gene: .; v_gene: TRBV9; j_gene: TRBJ2-7; CDR3aa: CASSTGTGAYEQYF; CDR3nt: TGTGCCAGCAGCACCGGGACTGGGGCCTACGAGCAGTACTTC
abundance: .; d_gene: .; v_gene: TRBV20-1; j_gene: TRBJ2-7; CDR3aa: CSASRGGEQYF; CDR3nt: TGCAGTGCTAGTAGAGGGGGGGAGCAGTACTTC
abundance: .; d_gene: .; v_gene: TRBV6-5; j_gene: TRBJ1-5; CDR3aa: CASSYDSNSNQPQHF; CDR3nt: TGTGCCAGCAGTTACGACAGTAATAGCAATCAGCCCCAGCATTTT
abundance: once; d_gene: TRBD2; v_gene: TRBV11-3; j_gene: TRBJ2-1; CDR3aa: CASSLSAGGPVNEQFF; CDR3nt: TGTGCCAGCAGCTTATCAGCGGGAGGGCCTGTTAATGAGCAGTTCTTC
abundance: .; d_gene: .; v_gene: TRBV6-6; j_gene: TRBJ2-7; CDR3aa: CAISWDGVEQYF; CDR3nt: TGTGCCATCAGTTGGGACGGCGTCGAGCAGTACTTC
abundance: once; d_gene: .; v_gene: TRBV11-2; j_gene: TRBJ1-4; CDR3aa: CASSLGRTNEKLFF; CDR3nt: TGTGCCAGCAGCTTAGGAAGGACTAATGAAAAACTGTTTTTT
abundance: .; d_gene: TRBD2; v_gene: TRBV5-4; j_gene: TRBJ2-2; CDR3aa: CASSLAGGSGELFF; CDR3nt: TGTGCCAGCAGCTTGGCCGGGGGGTCCGGGGAGCTGTTTTTT
abundance: .; d_gene: .; v_gene: TRBV19; j_gene: TRBJ2-2; CDR3aa: CASSGLGRDKNTGELFF; CDR3nt: TGTGCCAGTAGTGGTCTTGGAAGGGATAAGAACACCGGGGAGCTGTTTTTT
abundance: .; d_gene: .; v_gene: TRBV15; j_gene: TRBJ1-5; CDR3aa: CATSRETLSQDQPQHF; CDR3nt: TGTGCCACCAGCAGAGAAACTCTCAGCCAAGATCAGCCCCAGCATTTT
abundance: few; d_gene: .; v_gene: TRBV4-1; j_gene: TRBJ2-7; CDR3aa: CASSQEGHEQYF; CDR3nt: TGCGCCAGCAGCCAAGAAGGACACGAGCAGTACTTC
abundance: medium-sized; d_gene: .; v_gene: TRBV19; j_gene: TRBJ1-2; CDR3aa: CASTQTSGSRYGYTF; CDR3nt: TGTGCCAGTACTCAAACTTCGGGGTCCCGCTATGGCTACACCTTC
abundance: .; d_gene: .; v_gene: TRBV4-1; j_gene: TRBJ1-6; CDR3aa: CASSQEWQGTPLHF; CDR3nt: TGCGCCAGCAGCCAAGAATGGCAGGGAACACCCCTCCACTTT